The entry that follows covers one T cell receptor (beta chain) sequence. Clones were read by immunoSEQ multiplex PCR, and TCRdb kept only the in-frame ones, dropping some. The sample lists tens of thousands of clones; 80% to 85% were seen once. These data come from a study of identifying expanded T cells in peripheral blood. CDR3 size: 13 residues. The V and J ends lost 2 bases and 6 bases, in that order; junction bases with no gene match: 3. In germline, CDR1 is LNHDA, CDR2 SQIVND (reference sequence). The V call is TRBV19, the J call TRBJ1-1; 7 nucleotides agree with TRBD1. The TCR sequence derives from a person aged 18-70 years in good health. The source material was blood. The CDR3 region has the DNA TGTGCCAGTAGTATACAGGGGGAGGCTGAAGCTTTCTTT. It yields the protein CASSIQGEAEAFF.